A single sample is the source of the 22 T cell receptor beta chains below, sequenced in a study of Graves' ophthalmopathy and Graves' hyperthyroidism. The authors amplified TCR beta CDR3 regions from RNA transcripts. First-round RT-PCR relied on HTBI primers, and a second-round multiplex PCR came next. Via MiXCR, TCRdb re-called the multiplex PCR reads, giving one row per CDR3 protein. The sample holds approximately 500,000 distinct CDR3 sequences; roughly 14% are singletons and the top ten take about 10%. The sample taken for sequencing was blood. The receptors were gathered from a woman in her twenties or thirties with Graves' ophthalmopathy.

This clonotype has only a few counts. The chain uses TRBV20-1 and TRBJ2-7, with D unresolved. Germline V lookup: CDR1 DFQATT, CDR2 SNEGSKA (reference sequence). The CDR3 runs to 15 residues. V lost 0 bases and J lost 0, with 12 bases in between. In nucleotides, the CDR3 is TGCAGTGCTAGAGATCCGACGGTCAGCTCCTACGAGCAGTACTTC. Amino acids: CSARDPTVSSYEQYF.

In its sample, this clonotype was seen many times. The chain uses TRBV19 and TRBJ1-1, with 8 bases aligning to TRBD1. This CDR3 has 16 residues. Germline lookup yields CDR1 LNHDA and CDR2 SQIVND (reference sequence). Trimming removed 5 bases from V and 7 bases from J; junction bases left unmatched: 15. The CDR3 spells CASSLKGAGGAGEAFF. The CDR3, as DNA: TGTGCCAGTAGTCTAAAGGGAGCAGGGGGCGCGGGTGAAGCTTTCTTT.

CDR3 region: CASTLGADSPLHF. Here the CDR3 DNA reads TGTGCCAGCACACTTGGGGCCGACTCACCCCTCCACTTT. This chain uses TRBV28 with TRBJ1-6; D may be TRBD1 (5 bases). CDR1 is MDHEN and CDR2 is SYDVKM in the germline V gene. Trimming cost V 7 bases and J 10 bases, with 14 bases left between them. This CDR3 is built from 13 residues.

This chain connects TRBV10-3 to TRBJ2-2; D possibly matches TRBD1 or TRBD2 (5 bases each). CDR1 is ENHRY and CDR2 is SYGVKD in the germline V gene. This CDR3 region has 15 residues. V dropped 0 bases and J dropped 3 bases, with 8 bases sitting between them. DNA for the CDR3: TGTGCCATCAGTGAGTCGAGGGGCCACACCGGGGAGCTGTTTTTT. This translates into CAISESRGHTGELFF.

This clonotype came up many times. This chain connects TRBV6-1 to TRBJ2-7; D may be TRBD1 (6 bases). Per the germline V gene, CDR1 is MNHNS and CDR2 is SASEGT. Trimming cost V 4 bases and J 6 bases, with 13 bases left between them. The CDR3 has 13 residues. CDR3 coding DNA: TGTGCCAGCAGTGTAAACAGGGATAGCGAGCAGTACTTC. This codes for CASSVNRDSEQYF.

This clonotype was observed a few times. The rearrangement joins TRBV11-2 to TRBJ2-2; 10 nucleotides line up with TRBD1. After removal of 5 bases from V and 4 bases from J, the junction contained 16 bases not matched to a gene. Per germline, CDR1 SGHAT and CDR2 FQNNGV. The CDR3 covers 19 residues. CDR3 sequence: CASSNAPGQGRLSTGELFF. As DNA, the CDR3 is TGTGCCAGCAGCAATGCACCGGGACAGGGGCGCCTGAGCACCGGGGAGCTGTTTTTT.

This clonotype appeared many times. This chain connects TRBV19 to TRBJ1-4; D unclear. V was clipped by 6 bases and J by 6 bases, with 14 bases between them. The CDR3 covers 14 residues. CDR1 and CDR2 from the germline V gene are LNHDA and SQIVND (reference sequence). CDR3 bases: TGTGCCAGTAGGGGCCGTTTGGATGATGAAAAACTGTTTTTT. This encodes CASRGRLDDEKLFF.

This clonotype has just a few counts. The chain combines TRBV27 with TRBJ2-2; 9 nucleotides line up with TRBD1. V lost 4 bases to trimming and J lost 4 bases; unmatched junction nucleotides: 7. This CDR3 spans 16 amino acids. The germline gives CDR1 MNHEY, CDR2 SMNVEV (reference sequence). The CDR3 region is CASSYYDRGGTGELFF. CDR3 bases: TGTGCCAGCAGTTACTACGACAGGGGGGGCACCGGGGAGCTGTTTTTT.

This clonotype occurred many times. For the CDR3, the DNA is TGTGCCAGCAGTTTATTCCGTAATAGCAATCAGCCCCAGCATTTT. Encoded protein: CASSLFRNSNQPQHF. The V call is TRBV12-3 or TRBV12-4, the J call TRBJ1-5; no definite D call. V lost 2 bases to trimming and J lost 0 bases, with 8 bases between them. The CDR3 has 15 residues.

This clonotype was counted a few times. The CDR3 DNA sequence: TGCAGTGCTAGAGATCGAGGTGGTGGGACAGGGAGCACAGATACGCAGTATTTT. It translates to CSARDRGGGTGSTDTQYF. This chain links TRBV20-1 with TRBJ2-3; 9 bases fit TRBD1. Losses at the gene ends were 0 bases for V and 0 bases for J; bases not matched to a gene: 10. The germline CDR1 and CDR2 sequences are DFQATT and SNEGSKA (reference sequence). CDR3 length: 18 amino acids.

At least ten counts were recorded for this clonotype. The genes are TRBV12-3 or TRBV12-4 and TRBJ2-5, with 8 positions matching TRBD1. There are 14 residues in the CDR3. The V segment lost 4 bases and the J segment 7 bases; nucleotides outside the gene matches: 8. The CDR3 is CASSSGQEWGTQYF. The DNA of the CDR3 is TGTGCCAGCAGTTCGGGACAGGAGTGGGGGACCCAGTACTTC.

This clonotype has at least ten counts. The chain has TRBV27 and TRBJ2-5; D possibly corresponds to TRBD2 (7 bases). Looked up from germline, CDR1 is MNHEY and CDR2 is SMNVEV (reference sequence). The CDR3 contains 17 residues. V lost 6 bases and J 5 bases, leaving 25 bases between the germline ends. For the CDR3, the DNA is TGTGCCAGCAGCTTCGCCGGGGGGCACCTCAGGAGGGAGACCCAGTACTTC. Its translation is CASSFAGGHLRRETQYF.

This clonotype came up many times. The chain links TRBV6-5 to TRBJ2-5; 7 bases are a match to TRBD1. The V gene end was trimmed by 4 bases and the J gene end by 5 bases; junction bases not matched to a gene: 10. Germline V gene sequence: CDR1 MNHEY, CDR2 SVGAGI. CDR3 length: 15 amino acids. The CDR3 coding sequence is TGTGCCAGCAGTTCATCAACAGGGGCCCAGGAGACCCAGTACTTC. Translation: CASSSSTGAQETQYF.

The chain employs TRBV11-3 and TRBJ1-2, with D perhaps matching TRBD1 (5 bases). The CDR3 runs to 15 residues. V lost 7 bases to trimming and J lost 8 bases, with 23 bases between them. Germline V gene data show CDR1 as SGHNT and CDR2 as YENEEA. The CDR3 sequence is CASTIGGDSYEGYTF. CDR3 coding DNA: TGTGCCAGCACCATTGGGGGAGACAGTTACGAGGGCTACACCTTC.

This clonotype was observed at least ten times. The J gene is TRBJ2-7, the V gene TRBV5-6, with 13 bases identical to TRBD2. The ends lost 4 bases at V and 3 bases at J; junction bases unmatched: 10. The CDR3 is 17 residues long. The germline gives CDR1 SGHDT, CDR2 YYEEEE. The CDR3: CASSRGSGTSGIYEQYF. CDR3 nucleotides: TGTGCCAGCAGCAGAGGGTCCGGGACTAGCGGGATCTACGAGCAGTACTTC.

This clonotype was detected many times. This sequence joins TRBV11-2 and TRBJ1-6; D remains ambiguous. The V and J ends lost 5 bases and 1 base respectively, with 9 bases between them. The CDR3 has 15 residues. In germline, CDR1 is SGHAT, CDR2 FQNNGV. The CDR3 DNA sequence: TGTGCCAGCAGCCTCCCGGGGTCCTATAATTCACCCCTCCACTTT. Protein sequence: CASSLPGSYNSPLHF.

Turning to this clonotype: A read error may account for a junction end that differs from germline. This sequence joins TRBV6-5 and TRBJ1-1, with unresolved D. Germline V gene lookup returns CDR1 MNHEY and CDR2 SVGAGI. This CDR3 contains 14 residues. This CDR3 is CVSSYGGINTEAFF. The CDR3 DNA reads TGTGTCAGCAGTTACGGTGGAATCAACACTGAAGCTTTCTTT.

This clonotype was detected ten times or more. This CDR3 reads CASSIDLRQDTTTQYF. CDR3 sequence (DNA): TGTGCCAGTAGTATAGACCTCCGACAGGATACTACGACCCAGTACTTC. V and J are TRBV19 and TRBJ2-5, with a weak D call TRBD1 (6 bases). Germline lookup yields CDR1 LNHDA and CDR2 SQIVND (reference sequence). This CDR3 region has 16 residues. V lost 0 bases, J lost 7 bases, and 18 bases lay in between.

This clonotype was observed a few times. This chain uses TRBV6-1 with TRBJ2-5, with unresolved D. Per the germline V gene, CDR1 is MNHNS and CDR2 is SASEGT. This CDR3 is 14 amino acids long. V lost 6 bases, J lost 7 bases, and 18 bases lay in between. CDR3 DNA sequence: TGTGCCAGCAGACCCGACCCTGGCCGCGGGACCCAGTACTTC. Translating it yields CASRPDPGRGTQYF.

The table lists this clonotype with a few counts. A much larger clonotype is one base distant, so this may be a read error. This chain uses TRBV30 with TRBJ1-6; 8 bases line up with TRBD1. Germline CDR1 reads GTSNPN; CDR2 reads SVGIG (reference sequence). This CDR3 has 14 residues. The DNA of the CDR3 is TGTGCCTGGGATTCGACAGGGGATAATTCACACCTCCACTTT. Encoded protein: CAWDSTGDNSHLHF. Drawing the rest from reference TRBV30 and TRBJ1-6, the complete variable domain is SQTIHQWPATLVQPVGSPLSLECTVEGTSNPNLYWYRQAAGRGLQLLFYSVGIGQISSEVPQNLSASRPQDRQFILSSKKLLLSDSGFYLCAWDSTGDNSHLHFGNGTRLTVT.

Concerning this clonotype itself: Given the absence of the conserved phenylalanine or tryptophan at the CDR3 end, a read error is likely. The rearrangement uses TRBV30 and TRBJ2-7; 7 positions agree with TRBD1. V dropped 3 bases and J dropped 0; count of bases not matched to a gene: 5. Looked up from germline, CDR1 is GTSNPN and CDR2 is SVGIG (reference sequence). CDR3 size: 14 residues. The CDR3 DNA follows: TGTGCCTGGAGCGGGACAGTGATCTCCTACGAGCAGTACCTC. Translating gives CAWSGTVISYEQYL.

The gene calls are TRBV6-1 and TRBJ2-7, with TRBD1 as a possible D gene (5 bases). CDR3 length: 14 amino acids. Germline V gene lookup returns CDR1 MNHNS and CDR2 SASEGT. Trimming took 7 bases from V and 3 from J, leaving 16 bases between them. CDR3 sequence reads: CASTTEDTIYEQYF. In nucleotides, the CDR3 is TGTGCCAGCACCACCGAGGACACAATCTACGAGCAGTACTTC.